Included here is one T cell receptor beta chain sequence, with context. Its antigen is not known. This specimen comes from a study of T cell responses to AZD1222 COVID-19 vaccine. There are 10 residues in the CDR3. Germline CDR1 and CDR2: DFQATT and SNEGSKA (reference sequence). The ends were cut back, 5 bases at V and 4 bases at J, with 5 bases in the middle. The table came from immunoSEQ multiplex PCR; TCRdb's copy has only in-frame clones and leaves some out. The table shows 150,000 or so clones, with approximately 90% occurring only once. General study findings and limits: As reported, nearly half of all spike-specific TCRs target variant regions that are unmutated.

The chain employs TRBV20-1 and TRBJ1-1; D remains ambiguous. The sequenced sample was peripheral blood, obtained 28 days after the second AZD1222 dose. The receptor was derived from an adult who received the AZD1222 COVID-19 vaccine. In nucleotides, the CDR3 is TGCAGTGCTTGGGGCACTGAAGCTTTCTTT. Protein sequence: CSAWGTEAFF.